Listed here are 23 T cell receptor beta chains from one sample, sequenced in a study of T cells in Graves' hyperthyroidism and ophthalmopathy. Amplified TCR beta CDR3 regions came from RNA transcripts. HTBI primers were employed in a first-round RT-PCR of the TCR CDR3. Using its own MiXCR run on the multiplex PCR reads, TCRdb lists one record per CDR3 protein. Among around 620,000 distinct CDR3 sequences listed, about half were seen once. The sample consisted of peripheral blood or thyroid tissue (not recorded which). Receptors were obtained from an adult woman with Graves' disease, either hyperthyroidism or ophthalmopathy (not recorded which).

The chain employs TRBV29-1 and TRBJ1-2; maybe TRBD1 (5 bases). V gave up 6 bases and J gave up 2 bases, with 22 bases separating them. Germline V gene sequence: CDR1 SQVTM, CDR2 ANQGSEA. This CDR3 region has 16 residues. The CDR3 region has the DNA TGCAGCGTCCTCCCTCTTACCGGGACTTTAAACTATGGCTACACCTTC. It is translated as CSVLPLTGTLNYGYTF.

The V and J genes are TRBV19 and TRBJ2-6; 8 bases match TRBD1. V dropped 9 bases and J dropped 2; count of bases not matched to a gene: 9. Germline CDR1 and CDR2: LNHDA and SQIVND (reference sequence). The CDR3 consists of 16 residues. In DNA form, the CDR3 reads TGTGCCAGCAGTTCATCCAGGGGGCCTGGGGCCAACGTCCTGACTTTC. Its protein product is CASSSSRGPGANVLTF.

This clonotype was detected many times. The chain recombines TRBV5-1 with TRBJ2-5; D is uncertain. This CDR3 comprises 16 residues. Germline CDR1 and CDR2: SGHRS and YFSETQ. Trimming took 0 bases from V and 1 from J, leaving 13 bases between them. The DNA for the CDR3 is TGCGCCAGCAGCTTGGGGTACGCTACCCCCCAAGAGACCCAGTACTTC. This sequence encodes CASSLGYATPQETQYF. Using reference TRBV5-1 and TRBJ2-5 for the parts outside the CDR3, the full variable domain is KAGVTQTPRYLIKTRGQQVTLSCSPISGHRSVSWYQQTPGQGLQFLFEYFSETQRNKGNFPGRFSGRQFSNSRSEMNVSTLELGDSALYLCASSLGYATPQETQYFGPGTRLLVL.

As regards this clonotype: No conserved phenylalanine or tryptophan is present at the end of the CDR3, so a read error is the likely explanation. The DNA is left out, because the CDR3 cannot be placed on it with certainty; the CDR3 is given as TCRdb lists it. The genes are TRBV7-9 and TRBJ1-3. The CDR3 extends over 8 residues, inclusive of both ends. Germline CDR1 and CDR2: SEHNR and FQNEAQ (reference sequence). CDR3: CASSLGVR.

This clonotype was recorded many times. The chain recombines TRBV20-1 with TRBJ1-2; D ambiguous. The CDR3 sequence is 13 residues long. Germline V gene sequence: CDR1 DFQATT, CDR2 SNEGSKA (reference sequence). Trimming pared 6 bases from V and 0 bases from J, leaving 11 bases between. This chain's CDR3 is CSATIPTNYGYTF. The CDR3 DNA is TGCAGTGCAACGATCCCAACTAACTATGGCTACACCTTC.

This chain links TRBV7-3 with TRBJ2-3; 7 bases align to TRBD2. V shed 2 bases and J 5 bases; nucleotides not matched to a gene: 10. Germline-derived CDR1 and CDR2 are SGHTA and FQGTGA. The CDR3 is 16 residues long. The CDR3 is CASSLLRAGVGDTQYF. The DNA for the CDR3 is TGTGCCAGCAGCTTATTAAGGGCGGGAGTAGGAGATACGCAGTATTTT.

The chain has TRBV6-1 and TRBJ2-5, with a weak D call TRBD2 (6 bases). Germline assignment: CDR1 MNHNS and CDR2 SASEGT. CDR3 length: 15 amino acids. V lost 6 bases, J lost 9 bases, and 23 bases lay in between. The DNA of the CDR3 is TGTGCCAGCAGCTTCCAGGGAGGAGGCAATCAGCCCCAGTACTTC. It specifies CASSFQGGGNQPQYF.

The chain combines TRBV7-9 with TRBJ2-2, with a weak D call TRBD2 (5 bases). The V gene's germline CDR1 is SEHNR and CDR2 FQNEAQ (reference sequence). Trimming removed 5 bases from V and 0 bases from J, with 13 bases in between. The CDR3 has 16 residues. In DNA form, the CDR3 reads TGTGCCAGCAGCCCCGAGGTAGCGCCGAACACCGGGGAGCTGTTTTTT. This translates into CASSPEVAPNTGELFF.

This clonotype has a count of ten or more. The genes are TRBV10-3 and TRBJ1-2; a possible D gene is TRBD1 (5 bases). The germline V gene has CDR1 ENHRY and CDR2 SYGVKD. The germline V and J ends were trimmed by 8 bases and 8 bases, with 18 bases remaining between them. This CDR3 contains 13 residues. The CDR3 protein is CAIDSAGGAGYTF. The CDR3 nucleotides read TGTGCCATCGATTCGGCGGGGGGAGCGGGCTACACCTTC.

This clonotype was recorded at least ten times. This chain links TRBV6-6 with TRBJ2-5, with TRBD1 matching 7 bases. Germline lookup yields CDR1 MNHNY and CDR2 SVGAGI (reference sequence). J was trimmed by 5 bases and V by 8 bases; bases with no gene match: 11. The CDR3 has 14 amino acids. The CDR3 here is CASRIQGIRETQYF. CDR3 nucleotides: TGTGCCAGCCGAATACAGGGGATTCGCGAGACCCAGTACTTC.

The rearrangement uses TRBV27 and TRBJ1-5; D may be TRBD1 (5 bases). Trimming stripped 0 bases from V and 2 bases from J, with 20 bases between. Per the germline V gene, CDR1 is MNHEY and CDR2 is SMNVEV (reference sequence). The CDR3 has 19 residues. CDR3 nucleotide sequence: TGTGCCAGCAGTTTATCGCATAGGGGAATGGTATGGGGCAATCAGCCCCAGCATTTT. Its protein product is CASSLSHRGMVWGNQPQHF.

This chain uses TRBV10-3 with TRBJ2-7, with D tentatively TRBD1 (5 bases). Germline V CDR1 and CDR2: ENHRY, SYGVKD. V lost 4 bases and J lost 3, with 10 bases in between. CDR3 length: 13 residues. The CDR3 DNA is TGTGCCATCAGTGGGACAATGGACTACGAGCAGTACTTC. Amino acids: CAISGTMDYEQYF.

In this sample, this clonotype turned up many times. V and J are TRBV27 and TRBJ1-3; 7 bases are shared with TRBD1. Germline V gene data show CDR1 as MNHEY and CDR2 as SMNVEV (reference sequence). The ends lost 6 bases at V and 9 bases at J; junction bases unmatched: 11. The CDR3 has 14 amino acids. CDR3 residues: CASSSLDREGTIYF. Here the CDR3 DNA reads TGTGCCAGCAGCTCCCTCGACAGGGAGGGCACCATATATTTT.

V gene TRBV20-1 combines with J gene TRBJ1-2; D call uncertain. With 0 bases removed from V and 5 bases from J, the gap between germline ends came to 1 base. The CDR3 is 10 amino acids. CDR1 is DFQATT, CDR2 SNEGSKA, per germline (reference sequence). CDR3 in DNA: TGCAGTGCTAGAGAGTATGGCTACACCTTC. Amino acids: CSAREYGYTF.

This chain joins TRBV20-1 and TRBJ1-6, with 8 bases identical to TRBD1. V dropped 0 bases and J dropped 2; count of bases not matched to a gene: 3. Germline CDR1 DFQATT, CDR2 SNEGSKA (reference sequence). The CDR3 is 16 residues long. Here the CDR3 DNA reads TGCAGTGCTAGAGATCGGACAGGGACCTATAATTCACCCCTCCACTTT. Amino acid sequence: CSARDRTGTYNSPLHF.

A few counts support this clonotype. The chain has TRBV28 and TRBJ2-7, with D unclear. Trimming took off 5 bases at V and 1 base at J, with 12 bases between the two ends. Per germline, CDR1 MDHEN and CDR2 SYDVKM. The CDR3 has 14 amino acids. CDR3 DNA: TGTGCCAGCAGTCCCTTGGAAGTTTCCTACGAGCAGTACTTC. Translated: CASSPLEVSYEQYF.

The chain combines TRBV7-3 with TRBJ2-1; no definite D call. Germline V CDR1 and CDR2: SGHTA, FQGTGA. CDR3 length: 13 amino acids. V shed 1 base and J shed 5 bases, with 6 bases lying between them. CDR3 region: CASSLSRNNEQFF. As DNA, the CDR3 is TGTGCCAGCAGCTTAAGTCGGAACAATGAGCAGTTCTTC.

This clonotype was picked up many times. The chain has TRBV11-2 and TRBJ2-7; D possibly corresponds to TRBD2 (6 bases). Per the germline V gene, CDR1 is SGHAT and CDR2 is FQNNGV. The CDR3 is 14 residues long. Deletions cut 3 bases from V and 3 bases from J, with 12 bases between. The DNA of the CDR3 is TGTGCCAGCAGCTTTGGGGGGATCCTCTACGAGCAGTACTTC. This codes for CASSFGGILYEQYF.

This rearrangement joins TRBV27 to TRBJ2-2; D is unclear. The CDR3 sequence is 15 residues long. Trimming pared 5 bases from V and 3 bases from J, leaving 13 bases between. Germline values: CDR1 MNHEY, CDR2 SMNVEV (reference sequence). The CDR3 region is CASSLFGRYTGELFF. CDR3 DNA sequence: TGTGCCAGCAGTCTCTTCGGACGGTACACCGGGGAGCTGTTTTTT.

The chain uses TRBV7-9 and TRBJ1-2; D remains unclear. Trimming took 6 bases from V and 8 from J, leaving 10 bases between them. The CDR3 totals 11 residues. Looked up from germline, CDR1 is SEHNR and CDR2 is FQNEAQ (reference sequence). The CDR3: CASSPYTGYTF. The CDR3 region has the DNA TGTGCCAGCAGTCCCTATACGGGCTACACCTTC.

The table lists this clonotype with a few counts. V and J are TRBV10-1 and TRBJ2-5; TRBD2 matches at 12 bases. The CDR3 consists of 15 residues. Germline lookup yields CDR1 WNHNN and CDR2 SYGVQD (reference sequence). V shed 10 bases and J 1 base; nucleotides not matched to a gene: 7. Written as DNA, the CDR3 is TGCGCCACACTAGGACTAGCGGGATTCCAAGAGACCCAGTACTTC. Its translation: CATLGLAGFQETQYF.

This clonotype was picked up many times. V is TRBV7-9 and J is TRBJ2-6; D is possibly TRBD2 (6 bases). Trimming shortened V by 7 bases and J by 1 base, and 8 bases separated the two germline ends. CDR1 is SEHNR, CDR2 FQNEAQ, per germline (reference sequence). The CDR3 length is 14 residues. CDR3 in DNA: TGTGCCAGCACCGCGGGGTCTGGGGCCAACGTCCTGACTTTC. Protein sequence: CASTAGSGANVLTF.

At least ten counts were recorded for this clonotype. The rearrangement links TRBV12-3 or TRBV12-4 to TRBJ2-5; D ambiguous. The CDR3 runs 13 residues. Trimming stripped 5 bases from V and 4 bases from J, with 11 bases between. CDR3 region: CASSPRPGETQYF. The CDR3 DNA reads as TGTGCCAGCAGTCCCAGGCCTGGAGAGACCCAGTACTTC.